What follows are 17 T cell receptor beta chains derived from one specimen sequenced in a study of T cell repertoires in cytomegalovirus infection. TCRdb re-derived calls from the reads in MiXCR, one entry per CDR3 protein. The sample carries approximately 750,000 distinct CDR3 sequences, roughly 36% recorded once. Material for sequencing was PBMCs. The receptors shown here come from a human donor in good health (CMV status not recorded). Some clones in this sample may be carry-over from other donors' samples.

This clonotype was counted a few times. The chain recombines TRBV7-2 with TRBJ1-5; weak D call: TRBD1 (5 bases). Between the trimmed V and J ends, which lost 5 bases and 2 bases, there was a span of 13 bases. Germline V gives CDR1 SGHTA, CDR2 FQGNSA. CDR3 length: 15 amino acids. The CDR3 region has the DNA TGTGCCAGCAGCCCAGGCAGGGCAGGCAATCAGCCCCAGCATTTT. This translates into CASSPGRAGNQPQHF. The entire variable domain, with the rest obtained from reference TRBV7-2 and TRBJ1-5, is as follows: GAGVSQSPSNKVTEKGKDVELRCDPISGHTALYWYRQSLGQGLEFLIYFQGNSAPDKSGLPSDRFSAERTGGSVSTLTIQRTQQEDSAVYLCASSPGRAGNQPQHFGDGTRLSIL.

V gene TRBV28 combines with J gene TRBJ1-2; perhaps TRBD1 as D (6 bases). Germline V gene data show CDR1 as MDHEN and CDR2 as SYDVKM. The CDR3 loop spans 15 amino acids. With 6 bases removed from V and 2 bases from J, the gap between germline ends came to 16 bases. CDR3 sequence: CASSPSDRTNYGYTF. CDR3 bases: TGTGCCAGCAGCCCCTCCGACAGGACCAACTATGGCTACACCTTC.

The V gene is TRBV7-9, the J gene TRBJ1-1; maybe TRBD1 (5 bases). Germline CDR1 SEHNR, CDR2 FQNEAQ (reference sequence). The CDR3 length is 12 residues. V lost 5 bases and J 7 bases, leaving 11 bases between the germline ends. CDR3 bases: TGTGCCAGCAGCGTGGGGGGATATGAAGCTTTCTTT. Translating gives CASSVGGYEAFF.

V usage is TRBV20-1 and J usage is TRBJ2-5, with 10 bases identical to TRBD2. There are 16 residues in the CDR3. Per the germline V gene, CDR1 is DFQATT and CDR2 is SNEGSKA (reference sequence). V trimming: 5 bases; J trimming: 3 bases; junction bases outside the gene matches: 12. The CDR3 loop is CSALTLAGAHKETQYF. DNA of the CDR3: TGCAGTGCTCTTACCCTAGCGGGGGCCCATAAAGAGACCCAGTACTTC.

This clonotype turned up a few times. In nucleotides, the CDR3 is TGTGCCAGCAGTGAAGCTAGGGACTACGAGCAGTACTTC. Its translation: CASSEARDYEQYF. The rearrangement uses TRBV6-1 and TRBJ2-7; D is unclear. Trimming removed 0 bases from V and 3 bases from J, with 6 bases in between. Germline V gene sequence: CDR1 MNHNS, CDR2 SASEGT. This CDR3 has 13 residues.

The table lists this clonotype with a few counts. V and J are TRBV6-2 or TRBV6-3 and TRBJ1-5; tentatively, D is TRBD1 (5 bases). Trimming stripped 0 bases from V and 2 bases from J, with 11 bases between. Germline V gene data show CDR1 as MNHEY and CDR2 as SVGEGT. This CDR3 has 16 amino acids. The CDR3 sequence: CASSYSRGVGNQPQHF. The CDR3 nucleotides are TGTGCCAGCAGTTACTCGAGGGGTGTGGGCAATCAGCCCCAGCATTTT.

This clonotype was counted a few times. The chain combines TRBV7-3 with TRBJ2-7; D possibly corresponds to TRBD1 (6 bases). The CDR3 runs to 16 residues. The germline V gene encodes CDR1 SGHTA and CDR2 FQGTGA. With 4 bases removed from V and 2 bases from J, the gap between germline ends came to 18 bases. CDR3 sequence (DNA): TGTGCCAGCAGCTCCACCCCACGGGACACGGCCTACGAGCAGTACTTC. It translates to CASSSTPRDTAYEQYF.

This clonotype was counted at least ten times. The J gene is TRBJ1-5, the V gene TRBV7-3; tentatively, D is TRBD1 (6 bases). The CDR3 totals 14 residues. Germline V gene sequence: CDR1 SGHTA, CDR2 FQGTGA. The ends were cut back, 4 bases at V and 4 bases at J, with 11 bases in the middle. This CDR3 reads CASSCWTVNQPQHF. The DNA for the CDR3 is TGTGCCAGCAGCTGCTGGACAGTGAATCAGCCCCAGCATTTT.

With regard to this clonotype: A read error may account for a junction end that differs from germline. V is TRBV7-9 and J is TRBJ2-7, with D possibly TRBD2 on 7 matching bases. Germline V gives CDR1 SEHNR, CDR2 FQNEAQ (reference sequence). The CDR3 loop spans 16 amino acids. DNA for the CDR3: TGTGCCAGCAGCTCCCCCAGGGGAGCGGGGACGTACGAGCAGTGCTTC. Protein sequence: CASSSPRGAGTYEQCF.

This clonotype has only a few counts. J is TRBJ2-1 and V is TRBV14; the match to TRBD1 covers 7 bases. J was trimmed by 0 bases and V by 2 bases; bases with no gene match: 13. The CDR3 is 19 residues long. Germline assignment: CDR1 SGHDN and CDR2 FVKESK. In DNA form, the CDR3 reads TGTGCCAGCAGCCAAAAGTTGAGGGGGACAGCAAGCTCCTACAATGAGCAGTTCTTC. Encoded protein: CASSQKLRGTASSYNEQFF.

In its sample, this clonotype was seen once. This chain links TRBV6-5 with TRBJ1-2, with D tentatively TRBD1 (5 bases). V lost 7 bases, J lost 1 base, and 10 bases lay in between. CDR3 size: 13 residues. Germline V gene lookup returns CDR1 MNHEY and CDR2 SVGAGI. The CDR3 DNA is TGTGCCAGCACCAACGGGGGTAACTATGGCTACACCTTC. Translating gives CASTNGGNYGYTF.

Points on this clonotype: A much larger clone differs by one base, so this may be a read error. The genes are TRBV28 and TRBJ2-7; D is perhaps TRBD2 (5 bases). The V end was cut by 7 bases, the J end by 4 bases, with 17 bases between. This CDR3 contains 14 residues. Germline values: CDR1 MDHEN, CDR2 SYDVKM. The CDR3 region is CASIIGESIYEQYF. The CDR3 nucleotides read TGTGCCAGCATTATCGGGGAGTCCATATACGAGCAGTACTTC.

The rearrangement links TRBV6-2 or TRBV6-3 to TRBJ2-3; unclear D gene. V lost 2 bases to trimming and J lost 5 bases, with 11 bases between them. Per germline, CDR1 MNHEY and CDR2 SVGEGT. The CDR3 runs to 14 residues. Here the CDR3 DNA reads TGTGCCAGCAGTTACGCTATGCCGGAAGATACGCAGTATTTT. Its translation is CASSYAMPEDTQYF.

The V gene is TRBV6-2 or TRBV6-3, the J gene TRBJ1-1; D is unclear. The germline CDR1 and CDR2 sequences are MNHEY and SVGEGT. The CDR3 contains 12 residues. The germline V and J ends were trimmed by 7 bases and 1 base, with 7 bases remaining between them. The CDR3 sequence: CASKVGNTEAFF. The CDR3 nucleotides read TGTGCCAGCAAGGTGGGGAACACTGAAGCTTTCTTT.

The V gene is TRBV28, the J gene TRBJ1-5; perhaps TRBD1 as D (6 bases). V was clipped by 7 bases and J by 4 bases, with 11 bases between them. There are 13 residues in the CDR3. Germline-derived CDR1 and CDR2 are MDHEN and SYDVKM. CDR3 loop: CASTPTGNQPQHF. The CDR3 bases are TGTGCCAGCACCCCAACAGGGAATCAGCCCCAGCATTTT.

Comment on this clonotype: One end of the junction fails to match germline, which may point to a read error. The genes are TRBV28 and TRBJ2-1; D is unresolved. This CDR3 spans 15 amino acids. CDR1 is MDHEN and CDR2 is SYDVKM in the germline V gene. The CDR3 loop is CASSKGQSSYSEQFF. The CDR3 bases are TGTGCCAGCAGTAAAGGGCAGAGCAGCTACAGTGAGCAGTTCTTC.

This chain's CDR3 is CSATKGSGRKETQYF. The DNA for the CDR3 is TGCAGTGCAACGAAGGGTAGCGGAAGAAAAGAGACCCAGTACTTC. The chain combines TRBV20-1 with TRBJ2-5; D is perhaps TRBD2 (6 bases). The CDR3 consists of 15 residues. The germline V gene encodes CDR1 DFQATT and CDR2 SNEGSKA (reference sequence). V gave up 6 bases and J gave up 3 bases, with 20 bases separating them.